Listed below are T cell receptor beta chains from one sample, sequenced in a study of T cell responses to AZD1222 COVID-19 vaccine. Assay: immunoSEQ multiplex PCR; the TCRdb copy retains only in-frame clones and omits some. The table has hundreds of thousands of clones, about 93% seen once. The sequencing here drew on peripheral blood, taken on day 0 of MenACWY control vaccination. The receptor source for this set is an adult in good health. Each CDR3 is given with its conserved first and last residue. The D gene is left open where the match is weak. For some rows the clone size is stated as once, few or many, or as a class when expanded; others skip it.

v_gene: TRBV3-1/TRBV3-2
j_gene: TRBJ1-4
len: 13
abundance: .
d_gene: .
CDR3aa: CASSQGANEKLFF
CDR3nt: TGTGCCAGCAGCCAGGGGGCGAATGAAAAACTGTTTTTT

v_gene: TRBV27
j_gene: TRBJ2-7
len: 15
abundance: .
d_gene: TRBD1
CDR3aa: CASSLWGQVPYEQYF
CDR3nt: TGTGCCAGCAGTTTATGGGGACAGGTCCCCTACGAGCAGTACTTC

v_gene: TRBV19
j_gene: TRBJ1-2
len: 13
abundance: once
d_gene: .
CDR3aa: CASSSRGDYGYTF
CDR3nt: TGTGCCAGTAGTAGCCGGGGTGACTATGGCTACACCTTC

v_gene: TRBV9
j_gene: TRBJ2-7
len: 15
abundance: few
d_gene: TRBD1
CDR3aa: CASSVGQGANYEQYF
CDR3nt: TGTGCCAGCAGCGTAGGTCAGGGGGCTAATTACGAGCAGTACTTC

v_gene: TRBV12-5
j_gene: TRBJ2-7
len: 16
abundance: .
d_gene: TRBD1
CDR3aa: CASGLVQGSTTYEQYF
CDR3nt: TGTGCTAGTGGTTTGGTACAGGGGTCAACTACCTACGAGCAGTACTTC

v_gene: TRBV5-1
j_gene: TRBJ1-1
len: 17
abundance: .
d_gene: TRBD1
CDR3aa: CASSAGTGGAKGTEAFF
CDR3nt: TGCGCCAGCAGCGCCGGGACAGGGGGCGCGAAAGGCACTGAAGCTTTCTTT

v_gene: TRBV7-9
j_gene: TRBJ2-2
len: 15
abundance: .
d_gene: .
CDR3aa: CASRQNQGNTGELFF
CDR3nt: TGTGCCAGCAGGCAAAACCAGGGGAACACCGGGGAGCTGTTTTTT

v_gene: TRBV6-5
j_gene: TRBJ2-3
len: 13
abundance: .
d_gene: .
CDR3aa: CASSYSYRDTQYF
CDR3nt: TGTGCCAGCAGTTACTCCTACAGAGATACGCAGTATTTT

v_gene: TRBV30
j_gene: TRBJ1-2
len: 15
abundance: .
d_gene: .
CDR3aa: CAWSVGGQGYYGYTF
CDR3nt: TGTGCCTGGAGTGTAGGCGGTCAGGGTTACTATGGCTACACCTTC

v_gene: TRBV10-1
j_gene: TRBJ1-1
len: 16
abundance: .
d_gene: .
CDR3aa: CASKGVRDRWRTEAFF
CDR3nt: TGCGCCAGCAAGGGGGTCAGGGATCGCTGGCGGACTGAAGCTTTCTTT

v_gene: TRBV7-2
j_gene: TRBJ2-5
len: 14
abundance: once
d_gene: .
CDR3aa: CASSLNRVGETQYF
CDR3nt: TGTGCCAGCAGCTTAAACAGGGTGGGGGAGACCCAGTACTTC

v_gene: TRBV10-3
j_gene: TRBJ2-7
len: 16
abundance: .
d_gene: .
CDR3aa: CAISHEPGALNYEQYF
CDR3nt: TGTGCCATCAGTCACGAACCAGGGGCCCTAAACTACGAGCAGTACTTC

v_gene: TRBV11-2
j_gene: TRBJ1-1
len: 12
abundance: few
d_gene: .
CDR3aa: CASSLRGTEAFF
CDR3nt: TGTGCCAGCAGCCTTAGAGGCACTGAAGCTTTCTTT

v_gene: TRBV30
j_gene: TRBJ1-6
len: 14
abundance: .
d_gene: .
CDR3aa: CAWSWRASGSPLHF
CDR3nt: TGTGCCTGGAGTTGGAGGGCCTCGGGTTCACCCCTCCACTTT

v_gene: TRBV30
j_gene: TRBJ1-5
len: 13
abundance: .
d_gene: TRBD1
CDR3aa: CAWNRDRGQPQHF
CDR3nt: TGTGCCTGGAATCGGGACAGAGGACAGCCCCAGCATTTT

v_gene: TRBV5-1
j_gene: TRBJ1-5
len: 14
abundance: .
d_gene: TRBD1
CDR3aa: CASSFGTEGQPQHF
CDR3nt: TGCGCCAGCAGCTTCGGGACAGAAGGCCAGCCCCAGCATTTT

v_gene: TRBV30
j_gene: TRBJ1-1
len: 14
abundance: .
d_gene: .
CDR3aa: CAWINGHPNTEAFF
CDR3nt: TGTGCCTGGATCAATGGACACCCGAACACTGAAGCTTTCTTT

v_gene: TRBV18
j_gene: TRBJ1-4
len: 13
abundance: .
d_gene: .
CDR3aa: CASSQLTNEKLFF
CDR3nt: TGTGCCAGCTCACAACTGACTAATGAAAAACTGTTTTTT

v_gene: TRBV3-1/TRBV3-2
j_gene: TRBJ1-1
len: 13
abundance: .
d_gene: .
CDR3aa: CASRPTGTEEAFF
CDR3nt: TGTGCCAGCAGGCCGACCGGGACGGAGGAGGCTTTCTTT

v_gene: TRBV10-3
j_gene: TRBJ2-3
len: 13
abundance: .
d_gene: .
CDR3aa: CAPRWGSTDTQYF
CDR3nt: TGTGCCCCCCGGTGGGGGAGCACAGATACGCAGTATTTT

v_gene: TRBV6-5
j_gene: TRBJ2-5
len: 13
abundance: .
d_gene: TRBD2
CDR3aa: CASRTSGAETQYF
CDR3nt: TGTGCCAGCCGGACTAGCGGGGCTGAGACCCAGTACTTC

v_gene: TRBV2
j_gene: TRBJ2-7
len: 13
abundance: .
d_gene: TRBD1
CDR3aa: CASSGTGYDEQYF
CDR3nt: TGTGCCAGCAGTGGGACAGGGTATGACGAGCAGTACTTC

v_gene: TRBV5-8
j_gene: TRBJ2-7
len: 13
abundance: .
d_gene: .
CDR3aa: CASSLDREREQYF
CDR3nt: TGTGCCAGCAGCTTGGACAGGGAGCGCGAGCAGTACTTC

v_gene: TRBV30
j_gene: TRBJ1-1
len: 12
abundance: few
d_gene: .
CDR3aa: CAWSPGITEAFF
CDR3nt: TGTGCCTGGAGTCCAGGGATCACTGAAGCTTTCTTT

v_gene: TRBV6-2/TRBV6-3
j_gene: TRBJ2-7
len: 16
abundance: .
d_gene: TRBD1
CDR3aa: CASSSLRDRVSYEQYF
CDR3nt: TGTGCCAGCAGTTCCCTCCGGGACAGGGTTTCCTACGAGCAGTACTTC

v_gene: TRBV14
j_gene: TRBJ1-1
len: 17
abundance: .
d_gene: TRBD1
CDR3aa: CASSQRQGAPLGTEAFF
CDR3nt: TGTGCCAGCAGCCAAAGACAGGGGGCACCCCTGGGCACTGAAGCTTTCTTT

v_gene: TRBV28
j_gene: TRBJ2-2
len: 16
abundance: .
d_gene: TRBD1
CDR3aa: CASSSPGTGESGELFF
CDR3nt: TGTGCCAGCAGTTCCCCCGGGACAGGGGAGAGCGGGGAGCTGTTTTTT

v_gene: TRBV3-1/TRBV3-2
j_gene: TRBJ1-3
len: 15
abundance: .
d_gene: TRBD1
CDR3aa: CASSQTPGGGNTIYF
CDR3nt: TGTGCCAGCAGCCAGACTCCAGGGGGAGGAAACACCATATATTTT

v_gene: TRBV7-2
j_gene: TRBJ1-2
len: 16
abundance: few
d_gene: TRBD1
CDR3aa: CASSLAAGTARYGYTF
CDR3nt: TGTGCCAGCAGCTTAGCTGCCGGGACAGCACGGTATGGCTACACCTTC

v_gene: TRBV12-2
j_gene: TRBJ1-1
len: 19
abundance: .
d_gene: .
CDR3aa: CASSTVKSSPALKNTEAFF
CDR3nt: TGTGCAAGTTCCACCGTAAAATCCAGTCCCGCACTCAAGAACACTGAAGCTTTCTTT

v_gene: TRBV21-1
j_gene: TRBJ1-1
len: 14
abundance: .
d_gene: .
CDR3aa: CASSKDRENTEAFF
CDR3nt: TGTGCCAGCAGCAAAGACAGGGAGAACACTGAAGCTTTCTTT

v_gene: TRBV14
j_gene: TRBJ1-1
len: 12
abundance: .
d_gene: .
CDR3aa: CASSAGLLEAFF
CDR3nt: TGTGCCAGCAGCGCAGGACTTCTTGAAGCTTTCTTT

v_gene: TRBV13
j_gene: TRBJ2-7
len: 15
abundance: few
d_gene: .
CDR3aa: CASQEGRVLPYEQYF
CDR3nt: TGTGCCAGTCAGGAAGGCAGGGTTTTACCCTACGAGCAGTACTTC

v_gene: TRBV24-1
j_gene: TRBJ1-1
len: 10
abundance: .
d_gene: .
CDR3aa: CATKGPEAFF
CDR3nt: TGTGCCACCAAGGGCCCTGAAGCTTTCTTT

v_gene: TRBV19
j_gene: TRBJ2-7
len: 12
abundance: .
d_gene: TRBD1
CDR3aa: CASSFIRDRQYF
CDR3nt: TGTGCCAGTAGTTTTATCCGGGACAGGCAGTACTTC

v_gene: TRBV24-1
j_gene: TRBJ1-3
len: 13
abundance: .
d_gene: TRBD1
CDR3aa: CATRTGQGNTIYF
CDR3nt: TGTGCCACCAGGACAGGGCAAGGAAACACCATATATTTT

v_gene: TRBV30
j_gene: TRBJ1-6
len: 15
abundance: .
d_gene: TRBD1
CDR3aa: CAWEGRQGWNSPLHF
CDR3nt: TGTGCCTGGGAGGGCCGACAGGGGTGGAATTCACCCCTCCACTTT

v_gene: TRBV7-2
j_gene: TRBJ2-3
len: 14
abundance: .
d_gene: TRBD2
CDR3aa: CASSLSGGADTQYF
CDR3nt: TGTGCCAGCAGCTTATCGGGGGGAGCAGATACGCAGTATTTT

v_gene: TRBV6-2/TRBV6-3
j_gene: TRBJ1-2
len: 18
abundance: .
d_gene: TRBD1
CDR3aa: CASSYHSGGGRFDYGYTF
CDR3nt: TGTGCCAGCAGTTACCACTCAGGGGGCGGTCGGTTCGACTATGGCTACACCTTC

v_gene: TRBV19
j_gene: TRBJ1-5
len: 15
abundance: .
d_gene: TRBD1
CDR3aa: CASSIGTGGLQPQHF
CDR3nt: TGTGCCAGTAGTATCGGGACAGGGGGCCTCCAGCCCCAGCATTTT

v_gene: TRBV9
j_gene: TRBJ2-3
len: 15
abundance: .
d_gene: TRBD2
CDR3aa: CATNPAGGPGDTQYF
CDR3nt: TGTGCCACCAACCCGGCGGGGGGGCCAGGAGATACGCAGTATTTT

v_gene: TRBV29-1
j_gene: TRBJ1-1
len: 13
abundance: .
d_gene: .
CDR3aa: CSVLTGMNTEAFF
CDR3nt: TGCAGCGTCCTGACAGGCATGAACACTGAAGCTTTCTTT

v_gene: TRBV30
j_gene: TRBJ2-1
len: 15
abundance: .
d_gene: .
CDR3aa: CAWSVDYPSYNEQFF
CDR3nt: TGTGCCTGGAGTGTCGACTATCCCTCCTACAATGAGCAGTTCTTC

v_gene: TRBV7-9
j_gene: TRBJ1-4
len: 15
abundance: .
d_gene: .
CDR3aa: CASSPHRAKNEKLFF
CDR3nt: TGTGCCAGCAGCCCCCACAGGGCGAAGAATGAAAAACTGTTTTTT